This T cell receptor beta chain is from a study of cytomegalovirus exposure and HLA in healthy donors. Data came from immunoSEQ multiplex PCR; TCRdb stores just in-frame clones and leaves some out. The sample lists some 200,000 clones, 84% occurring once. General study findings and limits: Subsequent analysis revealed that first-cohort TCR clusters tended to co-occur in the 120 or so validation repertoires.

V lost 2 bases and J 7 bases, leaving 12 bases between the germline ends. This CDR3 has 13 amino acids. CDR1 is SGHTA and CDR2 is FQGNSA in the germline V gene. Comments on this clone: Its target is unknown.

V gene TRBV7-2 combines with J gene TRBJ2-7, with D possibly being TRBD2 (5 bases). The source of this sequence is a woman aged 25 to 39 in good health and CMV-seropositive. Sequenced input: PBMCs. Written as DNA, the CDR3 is TGTGCCAGCAGCTTAATGGGAGTAGGGGAGCAGTACTTC. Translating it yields CASSLMGVGEQYF.